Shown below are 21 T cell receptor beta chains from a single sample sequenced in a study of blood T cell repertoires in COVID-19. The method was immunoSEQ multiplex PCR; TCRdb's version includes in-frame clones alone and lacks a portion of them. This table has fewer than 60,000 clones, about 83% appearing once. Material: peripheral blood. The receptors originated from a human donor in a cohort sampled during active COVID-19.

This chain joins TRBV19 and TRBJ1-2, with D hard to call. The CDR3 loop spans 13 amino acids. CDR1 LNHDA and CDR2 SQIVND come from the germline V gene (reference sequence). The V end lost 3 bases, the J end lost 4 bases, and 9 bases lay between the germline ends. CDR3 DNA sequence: TGTGCCAGTAGTATCGAACAGTCCTATGGCTACACCTTC. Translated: CASSIEQSYGYTF.

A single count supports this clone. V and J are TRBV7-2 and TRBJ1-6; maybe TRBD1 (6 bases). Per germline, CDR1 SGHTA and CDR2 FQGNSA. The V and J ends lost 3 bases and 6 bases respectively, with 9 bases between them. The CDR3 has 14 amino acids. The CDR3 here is CASSLDSSNSPLHF. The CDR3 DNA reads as TGTGCCAGCAGCTTGGACAGTTCTAATTCACCCCTCCACTTT.

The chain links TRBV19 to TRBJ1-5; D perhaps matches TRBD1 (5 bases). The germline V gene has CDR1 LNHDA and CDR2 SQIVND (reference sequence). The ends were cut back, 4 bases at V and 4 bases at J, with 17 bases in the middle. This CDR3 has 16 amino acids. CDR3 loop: CASSNRQGKGNQPQHF. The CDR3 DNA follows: TGTGCCAGTAGTAACCGGCAGGGAAAGGGTAATCAGCCCCAGCATTTT.

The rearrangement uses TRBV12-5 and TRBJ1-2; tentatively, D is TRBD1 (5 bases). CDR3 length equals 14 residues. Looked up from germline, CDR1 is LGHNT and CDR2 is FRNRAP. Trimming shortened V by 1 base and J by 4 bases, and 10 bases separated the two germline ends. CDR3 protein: CASGLGQGGYGYTF. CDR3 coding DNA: TGTGCTAGTGGTTTGGGGCAGGGCGGCTATGGCTACACCTTC.

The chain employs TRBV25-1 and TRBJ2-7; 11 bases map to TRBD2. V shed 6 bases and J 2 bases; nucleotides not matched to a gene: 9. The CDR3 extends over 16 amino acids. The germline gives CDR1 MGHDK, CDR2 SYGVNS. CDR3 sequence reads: CASSKLTSGTTYEQYF. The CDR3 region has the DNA TGTGCCAGCAGCAAACTGACTAGCGGGACGACCTACGAGCAGTACTTC.

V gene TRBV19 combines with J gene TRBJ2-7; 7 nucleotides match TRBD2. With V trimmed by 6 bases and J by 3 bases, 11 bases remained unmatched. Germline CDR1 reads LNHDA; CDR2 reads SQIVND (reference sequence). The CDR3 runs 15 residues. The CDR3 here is CASSNSGSGVYEQYF. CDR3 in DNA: TGTGCCAGTAGCAATAGCGGGTCCGGGGTCTACGAGCAGTACTTC.

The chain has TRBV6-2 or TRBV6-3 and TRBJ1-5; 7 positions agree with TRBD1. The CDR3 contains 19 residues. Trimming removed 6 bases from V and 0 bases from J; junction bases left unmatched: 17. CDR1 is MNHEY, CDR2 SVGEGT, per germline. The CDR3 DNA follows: TGTGCCAGCAGCGCATCCGGAATCACAGGGGTCCATAGCAATCAGCCCCAGCATTTT. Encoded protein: CASSASGITGVHSNQPQHF.

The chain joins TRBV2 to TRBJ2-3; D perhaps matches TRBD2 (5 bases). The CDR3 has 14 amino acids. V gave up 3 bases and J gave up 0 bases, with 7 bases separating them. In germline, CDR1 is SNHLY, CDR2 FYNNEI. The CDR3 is CASSDGVSTDTQYF. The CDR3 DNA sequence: TGTGCCAGCAGTGACGGGGTTAGCACAGATACGCAGTATTTT.

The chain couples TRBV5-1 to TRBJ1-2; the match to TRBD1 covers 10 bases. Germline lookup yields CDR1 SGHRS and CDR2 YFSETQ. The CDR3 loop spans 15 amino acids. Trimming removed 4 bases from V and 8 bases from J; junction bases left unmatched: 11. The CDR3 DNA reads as TGCGCCAGCAGCATAACCCGGGACAGGGGAGAAGGCTACACCTTC. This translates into CASSITRDRGEGYTF.

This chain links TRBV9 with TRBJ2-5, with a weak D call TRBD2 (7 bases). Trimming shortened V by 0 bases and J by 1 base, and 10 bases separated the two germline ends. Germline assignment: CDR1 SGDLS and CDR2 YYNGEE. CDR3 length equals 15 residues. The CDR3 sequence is CASSVGGGPQETQYF. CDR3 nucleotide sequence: TGTGCCAGCAGCGTAGGGGGGGGCCCCCAAGAGACCCAGTACTTC.

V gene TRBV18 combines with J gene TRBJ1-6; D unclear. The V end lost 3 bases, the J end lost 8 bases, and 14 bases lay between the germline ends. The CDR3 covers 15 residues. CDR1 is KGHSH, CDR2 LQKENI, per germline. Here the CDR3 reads CASSPQVKRDSPLHF. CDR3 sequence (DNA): TGTGCCAGCTCACCCCAAGTGAAGCGGGATTCACCCCTCCACTTT.

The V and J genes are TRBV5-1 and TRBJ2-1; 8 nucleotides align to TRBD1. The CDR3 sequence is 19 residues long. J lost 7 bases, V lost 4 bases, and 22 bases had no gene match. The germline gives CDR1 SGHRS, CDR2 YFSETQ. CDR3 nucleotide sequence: TGCGCCAGCAGCCAAACCTGGACAGGGTCATACGGACGCCGGAATGAGCAGTTCTTC. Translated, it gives CASSQTWTGSYGRRNEQFF.

The CDR3 is CAWIERGRVYTDTQYF. The CDR3 DNA reads TGTGCCTGGATTGAGAGAGGCCGAGTCTACACAGATACGCAGTATTTT. The chain couples TRBV30 to TRBJ2-3; D ambiguous. Germline V gives CDR1 GTSNPN, CDR2 SVGIG (reference sequence). V gave up 4 bases and J gave up 2 bases, with 19 bases separating them. This CDR3 is 16 amino acids long. The full variable domain, with the rest looked up from reference TRBV30 and TRBJ2-3, is SQTIHQWPATLVQPVGSPLSLECTVEGTSNPNLYWYRQAAGRGLQLLFYSVGIGQISSEVPQNLSASRPQDRQFILSSKKLLLSDSGFYLCAWIERGRVYTDTQYFGPGTRLTVL.

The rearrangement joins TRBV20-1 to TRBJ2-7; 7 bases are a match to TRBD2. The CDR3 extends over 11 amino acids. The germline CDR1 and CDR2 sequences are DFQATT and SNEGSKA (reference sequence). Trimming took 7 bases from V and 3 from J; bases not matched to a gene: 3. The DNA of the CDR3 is TGCAGTGTGGGACTATTCTACGAGCAGTACTTC. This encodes CSVGLFYEQYF.

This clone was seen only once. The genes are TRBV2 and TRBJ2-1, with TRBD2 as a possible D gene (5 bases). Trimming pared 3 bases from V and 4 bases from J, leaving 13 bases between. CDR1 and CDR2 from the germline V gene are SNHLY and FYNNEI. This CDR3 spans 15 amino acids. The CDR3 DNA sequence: TGTGCCAGCAGTGATCTTGAGGGAGCATACAATGAGCAGTTCTTC. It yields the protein CASSDLEGAYNEQFF. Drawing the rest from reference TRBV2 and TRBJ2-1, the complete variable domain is EPEVTQTPSHQVTQMGQEVILRCVPISNHLYFYWYRQILGQKVEFLVSFYNNEISEKSEIFDDQFSVERPDGSNFTLKIRSTKLEDSAMYFCASSDLEGAYNEQFFGPGTRLTVL.

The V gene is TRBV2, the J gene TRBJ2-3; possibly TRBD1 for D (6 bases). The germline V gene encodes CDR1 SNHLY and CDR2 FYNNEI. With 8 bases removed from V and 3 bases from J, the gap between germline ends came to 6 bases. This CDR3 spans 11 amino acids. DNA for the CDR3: TGTGCCAGCGGACAGACAGATACGCAGTATTTT. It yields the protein CASGQTDTQYF.

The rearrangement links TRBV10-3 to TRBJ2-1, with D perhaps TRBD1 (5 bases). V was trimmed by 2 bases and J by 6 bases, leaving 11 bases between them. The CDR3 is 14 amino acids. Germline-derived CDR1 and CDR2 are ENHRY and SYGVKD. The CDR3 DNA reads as TGTGCCATCAGTGAGATAACAGGCCTCAATGAGCAGTTCTTC. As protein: CAISEITGLNEQFF.

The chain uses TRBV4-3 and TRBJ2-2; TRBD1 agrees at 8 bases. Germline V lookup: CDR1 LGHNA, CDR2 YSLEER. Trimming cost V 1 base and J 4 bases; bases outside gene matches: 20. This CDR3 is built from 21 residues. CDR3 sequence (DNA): TGCGCCAGCAGCCAAGGACTCCCGGGACAGGCCCTACAGGGGAGCACCGGGGAGCTGTTTTTT. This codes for CASSQGLPGQALQGSTGELFF.

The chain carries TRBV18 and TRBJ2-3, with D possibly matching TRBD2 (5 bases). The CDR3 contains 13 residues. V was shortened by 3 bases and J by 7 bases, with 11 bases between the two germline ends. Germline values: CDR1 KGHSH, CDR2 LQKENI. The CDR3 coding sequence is TGTGCCAGCTCACCCTCGGGGAGTAATACGCAGTATTTT. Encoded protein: CASSPSGSNTQYF.

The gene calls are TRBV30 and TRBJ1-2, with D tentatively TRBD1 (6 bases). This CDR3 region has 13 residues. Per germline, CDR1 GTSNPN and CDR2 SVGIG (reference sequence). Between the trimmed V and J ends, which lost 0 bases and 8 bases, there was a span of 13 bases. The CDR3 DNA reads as TGTGCCTGGAGTGTACGGGGGGCGGTAGGCTACACCTTC. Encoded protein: CAWSVRGAVGYTF.

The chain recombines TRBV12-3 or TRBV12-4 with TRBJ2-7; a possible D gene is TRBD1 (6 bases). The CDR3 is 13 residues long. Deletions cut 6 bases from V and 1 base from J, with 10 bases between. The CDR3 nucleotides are TGTGCCAGCAGCTCAACAGGGTCCTACGAGCAGTACTTC. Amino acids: CASSSTGSYEQYF.